This T cell receptor beta chain came from a study of cytomegalovirus exposure and HLA in healthy donors. Primers: 60 Vbeta forward and 13 Jbeta reverse. Generated by immunoSEQ multiplex PCR, the TCRdb table keeps only in-frame clones and is missing some. The table lists roughly 100,000 clones, under 80% of them singletons. Germline V gene sequence: CDR1 SNHLY, CDR2 FYNNEI. V dropped 7 bases and J dropped 0 bases, with 8 bases sitting between them. The CDR3 covers 13 residues. The count of this clone is one. Specimen: PBMCs. The chain recombines TRBV2 with TRBJ2-3; possibly TRBD2 for D (5 bases). The TCR was taken from a woman aged 40 to 50 in good health and CMV-seropositive. CDR3 DNA sequence: TGTGCCAGCATGGGCGGGAGCACAGATACGCAGTATTTT. Translation gives CASMGGSTDTQYF.